The T cell receptor (beta chain) described here comes from a study of CD8+CD57+ T cells in acquired aplastic anemia. Points from the study as a whole: Patients and controls were found to share approximately 31 CD8+ CDR3 sequences.

Notes on this clonotype: Its antigen is not known. Germline is not matched at one junction end, which may reflect a read error.

The use of genomic DNA as template underpinned the TCR beta VDJ and CDR3 profiling. TCRdb reprocessed the reads via MiXCR and lists one record per CDR3 protein. Of a few hundred thousand distinct CDR3 sequences listed, about a third are singletons. CDR1 MNHNS and CDR2 SASEGT come from the germline V gene. The CDR3 consists of 13 residues. Patients who underwent sequencing had shown CD8+CD57+ cell expansion by flow cytometry. There were no patients without severe acquired aplastic anemia. This receptor was taken from a human donor with aplastic anemia. Sequencing was performed on sorted CD4+, CD8+, or CD8+CD57+ T cells (not recorded which) from PBMCs. The rearrangement joins TRBV6-1 to TRBJ1-2, with TRBD1 as a possible D gene (5 bases). The CDR3 DNA reads TGTGCCGGCAGTGGATCAGGGACGTATGGCTACACCTTC. This sequence encodes CAGSGSGTYGYTF.